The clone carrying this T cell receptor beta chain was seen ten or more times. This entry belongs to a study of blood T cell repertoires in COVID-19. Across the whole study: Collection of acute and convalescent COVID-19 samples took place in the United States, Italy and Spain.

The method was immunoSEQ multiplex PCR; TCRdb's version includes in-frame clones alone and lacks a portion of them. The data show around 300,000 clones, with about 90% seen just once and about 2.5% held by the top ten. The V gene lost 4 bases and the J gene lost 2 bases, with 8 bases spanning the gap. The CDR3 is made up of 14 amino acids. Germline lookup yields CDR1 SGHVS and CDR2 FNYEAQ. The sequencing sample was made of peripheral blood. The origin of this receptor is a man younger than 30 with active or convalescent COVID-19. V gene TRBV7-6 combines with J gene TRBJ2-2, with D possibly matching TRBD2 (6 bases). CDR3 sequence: CASSSGTNTGELFF. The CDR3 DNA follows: TGTGCCAGCAGCTCCGGGACTAACACCGGGGAGCTGTTTTTT.